One and the same sample provided the 13 T cell receptor beta chains below, sequenced in a study of control samples from healthy donors and cancer patients (dated by TCRdb to 2020 to 2021). Libraries were prepared through the immunoSEQ multiplex PCR assay. Held by TCRdb, this immuneACCESS table contains in-frame sequences only and omits some clones. Under half of the omission traces to an unresolved V gene where checked; the cause of the rest is unknown. The sample table records around 50,000 clones; around 97% of these occur just once. The top ten clonotypes cover approximately 1.9% of the sample. The sequencing sample was made of blood. The receptors shown here come from a woman aged 25 to 39 in good health.

J is TRBJ1-1 and V is TRBV19; possibly TRBD1 for D (6 bases). Germline lookup yields CDR1 LNHDA and CDR2 SQIVND (reference sequence). This CDR3 is 13 amino acids long. V was trimmed by 5 bases and J by 2 bases, leaving 9 bases between them. The CDR3 nucleotides are TGTGCCAGTAGTTTACAGGGTAACACTGAAGCTTTCTTT. Protein sequence: CASSLQGNTEAFF.

The chain recombines TRBV5-1 with TRBJ2-2, with D uncertain. This CDR3 region has 14 residues. Germline V CDR1 and CDR2: SGHRS, YFSETQ. V lost 5 bases, J lost 0 bases, and 8 bases lay in between. The CDR3 sequence: CASSLGTNTGELFF. CDR3 bases: TGCGCCAGCAGTCTGGGGACGAACACCGGGGAGCTGTTTTTT.

The chain joins TRBV29-1 to TRBJ1-1; D might be TRBD1 (6 bases). The length of the CDR3 is 13 residues. CDR1 and CDR2 (germline): SQVTM, ANQGSEA. Trimming took 4 bases from V and 2 from J, leaving 11 bases between them. As DNA, the CDR3 is TGCAGCGTTGTCCCTGGGGGCAACACTGAAGCTTTCTTT. Amino acid sequence: CSVVPGGNTEAFF.

The CDR3 DNA reads as TGCGCCAGCAGCTTGGTTCCGCTGTTGAACACTGAAGCTTTCTTT. This translates into CASSLVPLLNTEAFF. The chain couples TRBV5-1 to TRBJ1-1; D unclear. The ends were cut back, 0 bases at V and 0 bases at J, with 9 bases in the middle. CDR3 length equals 15 residues. Germline-derived CDR1 and CDR2 are SGHRS and YFSETQ.

This clone was picked up one time. This chain joins TRBV28 and TRBJ2-1; 13 bases fit TRBD2. Unmatched junction bases numbered 2, after V lost 3 bases and J lost 6 bases. There are 15 residues in the CDR3. CDR1 and CDR2 (germline): MDHEN, SYDVKM. The CDR3 protein is CASSLRLAGGNEQFF. DNA of the CDR3: TGTGCCAGCAGTTTGAGACTAGCGGGAGGCAATGAGCAGTTCTTC.

The V call is TRBV2, the J call TRBJ2-3; D is possibly TRBD1 (6 bases). This CDR3 is 17 amino acids long. Germline loops: CDR1 SNHLY, CDR2 FYNNEI. Trimming left V 2 bases short and J 3 bases short, with 18 bases between. The CDR3 here is CASSEPLSGQGTDTQYF. For the CDR3, the DNA is TGTGCCAGCAGTGAACCCCTAAGCGGCCAGGGGACAGATACGCAGTATTTT.

J is TRBJ1-2 and V is TRBV28; 8 bases fit TRBD1. CDR3 length: 12 residues. The junction had 4 bases not matched to a gene; V was cut back by 7 bases and J by 6 bases. Per germline, CDR1 MDHEN and CDR2 SYDVKM. The chain's CDR3 is CASKQGGHGYTF. The CDR3 region has the DNA TGTGCCAGCAAACAGGGGGGTCATGGCTACACCTTC.

The V gene is TRBV30, the J gene TRBJ1-6; the match to TRBD1 covers 7 bases. The V and J ends lost 0 bases and 0 bases, in that order; junction bases with no gene match: 2. This CDR3 is 16 amino acids long. Per germline, CDR1 GTSNPN and CDR2 SVGIG (reference sequence). The CDR3 DNA follows: TGTGCCTGGAGTGTACAGGGGTTCTCCTATAATTCACCCCTCCACTTT. It encodes CAWSVQGFSYNSPLHF.

The chain combines TRBV27 with TRBJ2-1; weak D call: TRBD2 (6 bases). The germline V and J ends were trimmed by 8 bases and 7 bases, with 15 bases remaining between them. Germline V lookup: CDR1 MNHEY, CDR2 SMNVEV (reference sequence). There are 13 residues in the CDR3. CDR3: CASFAGRGNEQFF. The DNA for the CDR3 is TGTGCCAGCTTTGCGGGACGTGGGAATGAGCAGTTCTTC.

The chain recombines TRBV6-5 with TRBJ2-7, with D perhaps TRBD1 (6 bases). Germline V gene sequence: CDR1 MNHEY, CDR2 SVGAGI. Trimming stripped 0 bases from V and 0 bases from J, with 9 bases between. There are 15 residues in the CDR3. The chain's CDR3 is CASSYSGRGSYEQYF. The CDR3 DNA sequence: TGTGCCAGCAGTTACTCGGGCAGGGGCTCCTACGAGCAGTACTTC.

The rearrangement joins TRBV5-6 to TRBJ2-1, with D hard to call. V shed 1 base and J shed 8 bases, with 10 bases lying between them. This CDR3 region has 13 residues. Per the germline V gene, CDR1 is SGHDT and CDR2 is YYEEEE. The CDR3 DNA follows: TGTGCCAGCAGCTTGACCAGTTCCGATGAGCAGTTCTTC. The encoded protein is CASSLTSSDEQFF.

A single count supports this clone. The genes are TRBV12-5 and TRBJ1-1; TRBD1 matches 9 bases. This CDR3 spans 14 amino acids. CDR1 is LGHNT, CDR2 FRNRAP, per germline. Trimming cost V 4 bases and J 1 base; bases outside gene matches: 1. CDR3 bases: TGTGCTAGTGGTTCGGGACAGGGGAACACTGAAGCTTTCTTT. Protein: CASGSGQGNTEAFF.

The chain is built from TRBV19 and TRBJ1-1; D call uncertain. V lost 8 bases and J 0 bases, leaving 10 bases between the germline ends. Germline V gives CDR1 LNHDA, CDR2 SQIVND (reference sequence). The CDR3 is 13 amino acids. The CDR3 nucleotides are TGTGCCAGTTCAGACCGGGTGAACACTGAAGCTTTCTTT. The encoded protein is CASSDRVNTEAFF.